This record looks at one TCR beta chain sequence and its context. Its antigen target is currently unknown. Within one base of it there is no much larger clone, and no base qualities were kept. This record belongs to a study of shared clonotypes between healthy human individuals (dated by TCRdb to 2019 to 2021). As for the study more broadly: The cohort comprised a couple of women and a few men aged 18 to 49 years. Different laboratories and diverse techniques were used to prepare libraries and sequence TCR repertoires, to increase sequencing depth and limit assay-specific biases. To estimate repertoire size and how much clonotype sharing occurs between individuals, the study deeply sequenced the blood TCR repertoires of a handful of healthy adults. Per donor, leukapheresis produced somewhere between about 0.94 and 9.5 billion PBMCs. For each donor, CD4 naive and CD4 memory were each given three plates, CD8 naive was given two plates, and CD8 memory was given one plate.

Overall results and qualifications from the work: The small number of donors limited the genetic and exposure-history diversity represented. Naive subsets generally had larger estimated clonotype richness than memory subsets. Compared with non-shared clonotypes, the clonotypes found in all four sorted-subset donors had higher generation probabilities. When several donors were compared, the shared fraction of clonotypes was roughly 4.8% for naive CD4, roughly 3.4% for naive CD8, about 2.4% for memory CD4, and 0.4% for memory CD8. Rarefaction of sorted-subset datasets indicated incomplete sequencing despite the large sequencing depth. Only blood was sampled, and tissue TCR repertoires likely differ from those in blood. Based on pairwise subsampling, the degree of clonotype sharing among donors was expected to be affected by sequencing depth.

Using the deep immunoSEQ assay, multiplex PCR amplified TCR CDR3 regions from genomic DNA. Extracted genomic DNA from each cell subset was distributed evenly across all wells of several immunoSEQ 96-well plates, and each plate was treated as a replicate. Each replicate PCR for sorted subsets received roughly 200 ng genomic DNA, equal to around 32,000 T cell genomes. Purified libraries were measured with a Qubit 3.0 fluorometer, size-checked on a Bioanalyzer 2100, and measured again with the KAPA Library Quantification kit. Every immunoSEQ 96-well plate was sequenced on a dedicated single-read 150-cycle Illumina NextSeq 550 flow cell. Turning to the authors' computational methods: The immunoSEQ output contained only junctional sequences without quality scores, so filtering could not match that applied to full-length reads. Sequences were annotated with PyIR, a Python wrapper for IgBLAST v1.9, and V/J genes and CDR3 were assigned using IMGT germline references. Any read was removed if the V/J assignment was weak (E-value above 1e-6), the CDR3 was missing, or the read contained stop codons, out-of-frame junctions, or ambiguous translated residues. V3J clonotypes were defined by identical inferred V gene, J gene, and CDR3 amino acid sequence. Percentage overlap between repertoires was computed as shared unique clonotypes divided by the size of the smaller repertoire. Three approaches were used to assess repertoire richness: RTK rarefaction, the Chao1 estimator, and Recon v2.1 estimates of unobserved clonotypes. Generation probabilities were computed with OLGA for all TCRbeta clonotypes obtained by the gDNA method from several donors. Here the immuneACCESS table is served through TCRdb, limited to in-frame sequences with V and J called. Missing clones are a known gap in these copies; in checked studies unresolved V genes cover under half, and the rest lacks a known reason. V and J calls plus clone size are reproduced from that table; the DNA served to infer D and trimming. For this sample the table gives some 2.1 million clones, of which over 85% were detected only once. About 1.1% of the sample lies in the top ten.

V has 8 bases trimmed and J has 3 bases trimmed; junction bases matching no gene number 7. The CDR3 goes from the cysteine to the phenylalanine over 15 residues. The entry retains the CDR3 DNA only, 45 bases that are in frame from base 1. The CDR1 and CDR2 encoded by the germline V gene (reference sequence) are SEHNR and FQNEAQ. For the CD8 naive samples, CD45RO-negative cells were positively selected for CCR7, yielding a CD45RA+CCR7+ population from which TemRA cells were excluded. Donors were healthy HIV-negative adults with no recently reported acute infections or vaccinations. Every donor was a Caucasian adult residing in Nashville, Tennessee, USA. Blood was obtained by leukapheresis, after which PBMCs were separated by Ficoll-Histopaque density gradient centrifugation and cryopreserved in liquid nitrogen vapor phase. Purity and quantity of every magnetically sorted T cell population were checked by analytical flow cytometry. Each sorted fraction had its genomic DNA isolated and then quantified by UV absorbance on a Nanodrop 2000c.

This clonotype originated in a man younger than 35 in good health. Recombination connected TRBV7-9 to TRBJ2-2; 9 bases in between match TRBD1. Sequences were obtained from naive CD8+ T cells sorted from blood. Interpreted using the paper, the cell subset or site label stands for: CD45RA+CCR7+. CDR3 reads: CASRSQGADTGELFF. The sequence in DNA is TGTGCCAGCCGCTCACAGGGGGCGGACACCGGGGAGCTGTTTTTT.